This T cell receptor (beta chain) emerged from a study of T cells after yellow fever vaccination. This clonotype has just a few counts. Its antigen is not known. MiXCR, applied by TCRdb to the 5' RACE reads, yields one record per CDR3 protein. The sample gives under 400,000 distinct CDR3 sequences, roughly 12% of which show up once; more than 15% is in the top ten. The study's findings and limits: It was a weaker secondary response, yet one that peaked faster, at day 5 versus 15. Subsequent booster samples again held most clones from primary vaccination (96% CD4, 85% to 90% CD8). Within FACS-sorted repertoires, abundant clonotypes contaminating from the bulk population could be present.

J gave up 2 bases and V 2 bases, and 7 bases lay outside the gene matches. The CDR3 sequence is 16 residues long. From germline, CDR1 is SGHRS and CDR2 YFSETQ. The sequenced sample was PBMCs, obtained on the day of the first yellow fever vaccination. The J gene is TRBJ2-5, the V gene TRBV5-1; 9 bases fit TRBD1. This sequence was found in a man aged 18 to 29 who received the YFV17D yellow fever vaccine. The CDR3: CASSFLDGTGQETQYF. The CDR3 DNA is TGCGCCAGCAGCTTCTTGGACGGGACAGGGCAAGAGACCCAGTACTTC.